These T cell receptor beta chains were read from a single sample in a study of blood T cell repertoires in COVID-19. Using immunoSEQ multiplex PCR, the repertoire was profiled, and TCRdb retains in-frame clones only, with some absent. The sample records about 150,000 clones, 88% being singletons. Material for sequencing was peripheral blood. All receptors come from a woman in her seventies with acute or convalescent COVID-19. Both conserved end residues are trimmed from each CDR3.

>TRBJ1-6|TRBV6-5
ASSSGGTGNSPLH
>TRBJ2-3|TRBV10-3
AISSRVQGTDTQY
>TRBJ1-6|TRBV30
AWGTEYNSPLH
>TRBJ1-4|TRBV28
ASSLPIPGKLF
>TRBJ2-2|TRBV6-6
ASSQRTGGAGRGELF
>TRBJ1-1|TRBV30
AWSTGAGATNTEAF
>TRBJ1-2|TRBV4-1
ASSQEDSAYGYT
>TRBJ2-3|TRBV30
AWSGTYTDTQY
>TRBJ2-1|TRBV11-2
ASSWTGGSYNEQF
>TRBJ1-1|TRBV5-6
ASSLGPWGAEAF
>TRBJ2-3|TRBV29-1
SVDAGAGTDTQY
>TRBJ1-2|TRBV6-5
ASSYSTQGYGYT
>TRBJ1-2|TRBV6-1
ASSVAGAHGYT
>TRBJ1-1|TRBV4-3
ASSQGVTGNTEAF
>TRBJ2-2|TRBV6-5
ASRGGLNTGELF
>TRBJ2-1|TRBV7-2
ASRGLAGTYNEQF
>TRBJ1-5|TRBV21-1
ASSPIGGGREGQPQH
>TRBJ1-4|TRBV4-1
ASSQESSSQGNEKLF
>TRBJ2-2|TRBV6-5
ASSRGTTNTGELF
>TRBJ2-1|TRBV18
ASSSIMRGGIKDEQF
>TRBJ2-1|TRBV28
ASSFSTRTGGSDNEQF
>TRBJ1-5|TRBV2
AISGQGGFRSNQPQH
>TRBJ2-3|TRBV19
ASRGLVGTDTQY
>TRBJ2-5|TRBV7-3
ASSLIGGLKLETQY
>TRBJ1-3|TRBV7-8
ASRDSSGNTIY
>TRBJ1-5|TRBV19
ASSINTGMEQPQH
>TRBJ2-5|TRBV19
ASTNPGLVYQETQY
>TRBJ2-5|TRBV29-1
SVEDPGQLQETQY
>TRBJ1-6|TRBV5-6
ASSPPGSYNSPLH
>TRBJ1-4|TRBV4-3
ASSQDGLSGGADWNEKLF
>TRBJ1-1|TRBV5-1
ASSLSGLNTEAF
>TRBJ1-5|TRBV19
ASSIGPGVEQPQH
>TRBJ1-3|TRBV3-1/TRBV3-2
ASSRQGSGNTIY
>TRBJ2-6|TRBV4-3
ASSQDGGQVISGANVLT
>TRBJ1-4|TRBV3-1/TRBV3-2
ASSKVTSRLF
>TRBJ1-5|TRBV27
ASSSIRDFLTGSNQPQH
>TRBJ1-1|TRBV7-6
ASSLGGNWGAEAF
>TRBJ1-6|TRBV30
AWSLTGDSPLH
>TRBJ2-7|TRBV6-5
ASSSRDRGLYEQY
>TRBJ2-3|TRBV7-6
ASSLTDTQY
>TRBJ1-1|TRBV18
ASSPFQTGGFTEAF
>TRBJ1-5|TRBV30
AWRDREGLSNQPQH
>TRBJ2-5|TRBV11-2
ASSLNSETQY
>TRBJ1-3|TRBV11-2
ASSGTGSPGNTIY
>TRBJ1-4|TRBV4-1
ASSGGGANEKLF